This T cell receptor beta chain was retrieved from a study of vaccination effects on CD4 cells after COVID-19. About the study: Samples from a couple of convalescent patients were given 16 days and one week before vaccination. Peptides at about 10 ug/ml and IL-2 at about 9.2 IU/ml were added to 2 million or so PBMC per well.

Trimming shortened V by 0 bases and J by 7 bases, and 14 bases separated the two germline ends. The CDR3 length is 16 residues. CDR1 SGDLS and CDR2 YYNGEE come from the germline V gene. Following culture for around 9 days, CD4+ T cells were isolated. Documented for the person is a PCR-confirmed SARS-CoV-2 infection occurring between March and December 2020. IL-2 medium supplanted half the medium on days 3 and 7. Clones were sequenced by immunoSEQ multiplex PCR, and TCRdb holds only the in-frame ones, with some missing. The sample lists about 51,000 clones; roughly 74% were seen once. In regard to this clone: Its specificity is unknown.

The chain carries TRBV9 and TRBJ1-6; maybe TRBD1 (6 bases). The sample was CD4+ T cells from PBMCs cultured without peptide, taken before COVID-19 vaccination. This receptor was obtained from a human donor who had a prior SARS-CoV-2 infection. The CDR3 region is CASSVDGRGGNSPLHF. DNA for the CDR3: TGTGCCAGCAGCGTAGATGGCAGGGGAGGCAATTCACCCCTCCACTTT.